This TCR beta chain was recorded in a study of blood T cell repertoires in COVID-19. Study information: Sources were T cells, B-cell-depleted T cells, or PBMCs; the material itself was cDNA or gDNA.

In the source study's methods: Reference gene primer amplification yielded estimated nucleated cell counts. Clones were sequenced by immunoSEQ multiplex PCR, and TCRdb holds only the in-frame ones, with some missing. V and J calls and clone size are those listed in that table; D and trimming were worked out from the DNA. The data hold 250,000 or so clones, with 80% to 90% observed a single time. The CDR3 runs to 13 residues. The germline V and J ends were trimmed by 2 bases and 3 bases, with 8 bases remaining between them. CDR1 and CDR2 from the germline V gene are SGHNT and YYREEE (reference sequence).

The origin of this receptor is a man aged 25-40 years with active or convalescent COVID-19. Material for sequencing was peripheral blood. This rearrangement joins TRBV5-4 to TRBJ1-1, with D hard to call. CDR3 in DNA: TGTGCCAGCAGCTTTATAGTGGACACTGAAGCTTTCTTT. Translated: CASSFIVDTEAFF.